The 21 T cell receptor beta chains given below trace back to one sample, sequenced in a study of blood T cell repertoires in COVID-19. Generated by immunoSEQ multiplex PCR, the TCRdb table keeps only in-frame clones and is missing some. This table holds about 670,000 clones, 70% to 90% found once. The sequenced sample consisted of peripheral blood. Receptors were obtained from a woman aged 18-29 years with acute or convalescent COVID-19.

A single count supports this clone. The chain combines TRBV3-1 (or the pseudogene TRBV3-2) with TRBJ1-1, with D uncertain. The CDR3 has 13 amino acids. Germline V CDR1 and CDR2: LGHDT, YNNKEL (reference sequence). The ends were cut back, 4 bases at V and 1 base at J, with 7 bases in the middle. As DNA, the CDR3 is TGTGCCAGCAGCCTTGGGCGGAACACTGAAGCTTTCTTT. It specifies CASSLGRNTEAFF.

This clone was observed a handful of times. The chain links TRBV3-1 (or the pseudogene TRBV3-2) to TRBJ2-1, with 12 bases fitting TRBD2. Looked up from germline, CDR1 is LGHDT and CDR2 is YNNKEL (reference sequence). This CDR3 comprises 17 residues. With 2 bases clipped from V and 5 bases from J, the junction kept 7 bases outside the gene matches. CDR3 in amino acids: CASSQLLAGGPHNEQFF. The CDR3 DNA is TGTGCCAGCAGCCAACTTCTAGCGGGGGGGCCCCACAATGAGCAGTTCTTC.

The chain joins TRBV5-6 to TRBJ1-2, with 8 nucleotides matching TRBD1. Germline V CDR1 and CDR2: SGHDT, YYEEEE. Losses at the gene ends were 0 bases for V and 7 bases for J; bases not matched to a gene: 2. The CDR3 is made up of 13 amino acids. CDR3 nucleotides: TGTGCCAGCAGCTTGGGACAGGGGATTGGCTACACCTTC. Its protein product is CASSLGQGIGYTF.

The V gene is TRBV19, the J gene TRBJ1-2, with TRBD1 identical over 9 bases. CDR3 length equals 16 residues. V trimming: 5 bases; J trimming: 2 bases; junction bases outside the gene matches: 9. Germline V gene sequence: CDR1 LNHDA, CDR2 SQIVND (reference sequence). The CDR3 loop reads CASSPTDRGQNYGYTF. CDR3 DNA sequence: TGTGCCAGTAGTCCGACGGACAGGGGACAAAACTATGGCTACACCTTC.

Turning to this clone: The DNA is left out, because the CDR3 cannot be placed on it with certainty; the CDR3 is given as TCRdb lists it. The rearrangement links TRBV11-2 to TRBJ1-2; the table calls TRBD1, which could not be checked here. Germline V lookup: CDR1 SGHAT, CDR2 FQNNGV. The CDR3 spans 15 residues, counting both ends. This CDR3 is CASSFSGQGIGGYTF.

V gene TRBV12-3 or TRBV12-4 combines with J gene TRBJ1-1; D not certain. The CDR3 totals 13 residues. The V gene lost 1 base and the J gene lost 0 bases, with 3 bases spanning the gap. Here the CDR3 DNA reads TGTGCCAGCAGTTTAGTAATGAACACTGAAGCTTTCTTT. It is translated as CASSLVMNTEAFF.

This clone was counted once. The J gene is TRBJ2-3, the V gene TRBV7-2, with D unresolved. Germline V CDR1 and CDR2: SGHTA, FQGNSA. CDR3 length: 12 amino acids. V was trimmed by 5 bases and J by 4 bases, leaving 7 bases between them. The CDR3 loop reads CASSLTADTQYF. For the CDR3, the DNA is TGTGCCAGCAGCCTAACGGCAGATACGCAGTATTTT.

The chain carries TRBV19 and TRBJ1-2; D gene uncertain. This CDR3 is built from 14 residues. Trimming removed 3 bases at V and 2 bases at J, with 10 bases between. In germline, CDR1 is LNHDA, CDR2 SQIVND (reference sequence). This CDR3 is CASSIVRGNYGYTF. CDR3 bases: TGTGCCAGTAGTATCGTCAGAGGAAACTATGGCTACACCTTC. Combining the CDR3 with reference TRBV19 and TRBJ1-2 gives the whole variable domain DGGITQSPKYLFRKEGQNVTLSCEQNLNHDAMYWYRQDPGQGLRLIYYSQIVNDFQKGDIAEGYSVSREKKESFPLTVTSAQKNPTAFYLCASSIVRGNYGYTFGSGTRLTVV.

J is TRBJ2-3 and V is TRBV9, with 7 bases fitting TRBD2. Germline CDR1 reads SGDLS; CDR2 reads YYNGEE. V trimming: 3 bases; J trimming: 1 base; junction bases outside the gene matches: 11. This CDR3 contains 17 residues. CDR3 region: CASSANSGTTRTDTQYF. The DNA for the CDR3 is TGTGCCAGCAGCGCTAACTCCGGGACTACTCGCACAGATACGCAGTATTTT. Variable domain in full (rest from reference TRBV9 and TRBJ2-3): DSGVTQTPKHLITATGQRVTLRCSPRSGDLSVYWYQQSLDQGLQFLIQYYNGEERAKGNILERFSAQQFPDLHSELNLSSLELGDSALYFCASSANSGTTRTDTQYFGPGTRLTVL.

The J gene is TRBJ1-3, the V gene TRBV28; D not resolved. Germline V gene data show CDR1 as MDHEN and CDR2 as SYDVKM. CDR3 size: 14 residues. V was shortened by 5 bases and J by 0 bases, with 8 bases between the two germline ends. CDR3 protein: CASSPPSSGNTIYF. DNA for the CDR3: TGTGCCAGCAGTCCCCCGAGCTCTGGAAACACCATATATTTT.

This clone was detected only once. V usage is TRBV7-2 and J usage is TRBJ2-3; 8 nucleotides match TRBD2. This CDR3 is built from 14 residues. The germline V gene has CDR1 SGHTA and CDR2 FQGNSA. V lost 4 bases to trimming and J lost 5 bases; unmatched junction nucleotides: 5. The DNA for the CDR3 is TGTGCCAGCAGCTATAGCGGGGTGGGAGATACGCAGTATTTT. It yields the protein CASSYSGVGDTQYF. The variable domain in full, completed from reference TRBV7-2 and TRBJ2-3, reads GAGVSQSPSNKVTEKGKDVELRCDPISGHTALYWYRQSLGQGLEFLIYFQGNSAPDKSGLPSDRFSAERTGGSVSTLTIQRTQQEDSAVYLCASSYSGVGDTQYFGPGTRLTVL.

The rearrangement joins TRBV20-1 to TRBJ1-1; no clear D gene. V shed 1 base and J shed 6 bases, with 6 bases lying between them. From germline, CDR1 is DFQATT and CDR2 SNEGSKA (reference sequence). The CDR3 runs 11 residues. Here the CDR3 DNA reads TGCAGTGCTAGAGCGGAGGCTGAAGCTTTCTTT. It translates to CSARAEAEAFF.

This sequence joins TRBV9 and TRBJ1-4; D call uncertain. This CDR3 comprises 15 residues. Looked up from germline, CDR1 is SGDLS and CDR2 is YYNGEE. The ends were cut back, 5 bases at V and 2 bases at J, with 13 bases in the middle. The CDR3 sequence: CASSRYGSTNEKLFF. In nucleotides, the CDR3 is TGTGCCAGCAGTCGCTACGGGAGCACTAATGAAAAACTGTTTTTT.

This clone was recorded only once. The chain recombines TRBV10-3 with TRBJ2-6; D unclear. This CDR3 region has 16 residues. V lost 10 bases and J 0 bases, leaving 16 bases between the germline ends. The germline V gene encodes CDR1 ENHRY and CDR2 SYGVKD. CDR3 in DNA: TGTGCCACCTCCGGGTCTCCAGCCTCTGGGGCCAACGTCCTGACTTTC. Residues: CATSGSPASGANVLTF.

In DNA, the CDR3 is TGTGCCAGCAGTTCGCCGGGGAGCACTGAAGCTTTCTTT. This encodes CASSSPGSTEAFF. The chain has TRBV5-6 and TRBJ1-1; D unresolved. V dropped 5 bases and J dropped 4 bases, with 12 bases sitting between them. Germline lookup yields CDR1 SGHDT and CDR2 YYEEEE. The CDR3 has 13 residues.

V is TRBV19 and J is TRBJ2-3, with TRBD2 matching 10 bases. The CDR3 is 17 amino acids. Losses at the gene ends were 3 bases for V and 6 bases for J; bases not matched to a gene: 12. Germline CDR1 is LNHDA and CDR2 is SQIVND (reference sequence). CDR3 DNA: TGTGCCAGTAGTATTAAGCCCAGCGGGGGGGCGGGTGATACGCAGTATTTT. It is translated as CASSIKPSGGAGDTQYF.

The genes are TRBV30 and TRBJ2-7; perhaps TRBD2 as D (5 bases). V was cut by 1 base and J by 3 bases, with 19 bases left in between. Looked up from germline, CDR1 is GTSNPN and CDR2 is SVGIG (reference sequence). This CDR3 contains 16 residues. CDR3 sequence reads: CAWSGPIRLLDYEQYF. As DNA, the CDR3 is TGTGCCTGGAGTGGTCCAATTAGACTACTGGACTACGAGCAGTACTTC.

The chain uses TRBV5-1 and TRBJ2-1, with 8 bases identical to TRBD2. The germline V gene has CDR1 SGHRS and CDR2 YFSETQ. CDR3 length: 15 amino acids. The V segment lost 2 bases and the J segment 5 bases; nucleotides outside the gene matches: 6. The CDR3 region is CASSLASGPNNEQFF. CDR3 coding DNA: TGCGCCAGCAGCTTAGCTAGCGGGCCGAACAATGAGCAGTTCTTC.

The CDR3 spells CASHPGPDRKRGYTF. The CDR3 region has the DNA TGTGCCAGCCACCCGGGCCCCGACAGGAAGAGGGGCTACACCTTC. The rearrangement links TRBV3-1 (or the pseudogene TRBV3-2) to TRBJ1-2; weak D call: TRBD1 (6 bases). V was cut by 8 bases and J by 8 bases, with 24 bases left in between. The CDR3 is 15 amino acids. The germline V gene has CDR1 LGHDT and CDR2 YNNKEL (reference sequence).

The chain has TRBV5-1 and TRBJ2-7; a possible D gene is TRBD1 (5 bases). Germline V gives CDR1 SGHRS, CDR2 YFSETQ. Trimming cost V 0 bases and J 2 bases, with 9 bases left between them. The length of the CDR3 is 14 residues. The CDR3 protein is CASSLEGVTYEQYF. CDR3 DNA: TGCGCCAGCAGCTTGGAAGGGGTTACCTACGAGCAGTACTTC.

The J gene is TRBJ1-1, the V gene TRBV5-1, with 9 positions matching TRBD1. Germline lookup yields CDR1 SGHRS and CDR2 YFSETQ. Trimming took 3 bases from V and 5 from J; bases not matched to a gene: 8. CDR3 length: 15 residues. This chain's CDR3 is CASSSPGQGWTEAFF. The CDR3 DNA is TGCGCCAGCAGCTCTCCAGGACAGGGGTGGACTGAAGCTTTCTTT.